These T cell receptor beta chains were read from a single sample in a study of T cell responses to AZD1222 COVID-19 vaccine. Sequencing was performed with immunoSEQ multiplex PCR; in TCRdb, only in-frame clones are kept and a portion is missing. This sample has around 150,000 clones; 91% occur once, and the top ten carry 7.5% to 9.5%. The sequencing used peripheral blood, collected 28 days after the second dose of the MenACWY control vaccine. The receptors were sampled from an adult who received the MenACWY meningococcal vaccine as a control. The CDR3 runs from the conserved cysteine through the conserved F or W. The D gene is left open where the match is weak. The size field is filled for only some rows; it gives once, few, many or a size class.

d_call,clone_size,v_call,j_call,cdr3_aa,cdr3_nt
TRBD1,-,TRBV7-2,TRBJ2-2,CASSLLQGATGELFF,TGTGCCAGCAGCTTATTACAGGGGGCCACCGGGGAGCTGTTTTTT
-,-,TRBV6-1,TRBJ1-2,CASSEADNRDGYTF,TGTGCCAGCAGTGAAGCTGACAACAGGGATGGCTACACCTTC
TRBD2,-,TRBV28,TRBJ2-7,CASNSPSTSAKSYEQYF,TGTGCCAGCAACTCCCCCTCGACTAGCGCTAAATCCTACGAGCAGTACTTC
TRBD1,-,TRBV28,TRBJ1-5,CASRPGQGNQPQHF,TGTGCCAGCAGACCGGGACAGGGCAATCAGCCCCAGCATTTT
-,-,TRBV24-1,TRBJ2-7,CATSDLGGEQYF,TGTGCCACCAGTGATTTAGGTGGCGAGCAGTACTTC
-,-,TRBV9,TRBJ2-1,CASSVDGTPYNEQFF,TGTGCCAGCAGCGTAGACGGGACACCTTACAATGAGCAGTTCTTC
TRBD2,-,TRBV13,TRBJ2-1,CASSLGPAGQYNEQFF,TGTGCCAGCAGCTTAGGCCCAGCGGGGCAATACAATGAGCAGTTCTTC
TRBD2,-,TRBV5-1,TRBJ2-1,CASSLSGDDHNEQFF,TGCGCCAGCAGCCTGAGCGGGGACGACCACAATGAGCAGTTCTTC
-,-,TRBV5-4,TRBJ2-3,CASSLELDTQYF,TGTGCCAGCAGCTTGGAACTAGATACGCAGTATTTT
TRBD1,many,TRBV18,TRBJ1-5,CASSPTGGNQPQHF,TGTGCCAGCTCACCGACAGGGGGGAATCAGCCCCAGCATTTT
-,-,TRBV5-5,TRBJ2-2,CASSLEWGGELFF,TGTGCCAGCAGCTTGGAATGGGGCGGGGAGCTGTTTTTT
-,once,TRBV21-1,TRBJ2-1,CASSNDRGHNEQFF,TGTGCCAGCAGCAATGACAGGGGGCATAATGAGCAGTTCTTC
-,-,TRBV9,TRBJ1-5,CASSEIGTDGGGNQPQHF,TGTGCCAGCAGCGAAATAGGGACGGACGGCGGAGGGAATCAGCCCCAGCATTTT
-,once,TRBV10-1,TRBJ1-6,CASSEAGPYNSPLHF,TGCGCCAGCAGTGAGGCGGGACCCTATAATTCACCCCTCCACTTT
-,few,TRBV7-9,TRBJ2-7,CASSLDRGHEQYF,TGTGCCAGCAGCTTAGATCGGGGGCACGAGCAGTACTTC
TRBD1,-,TRBV11-3,TRBJ2-7,CASSPAWDRAYEQYF,TGTGCCAGCAGCCCCGCCTGGGACAGAGCCTACGAGCAGTACTTC
-,-,TRBV10-2,TRBJ2-7,CASMDPSYEQYF,TGCGCCAGTATGGACCCTTCCTACGAGCAGTACTTC
TRBD1,few,TRBV3-1/TRBV3-2,TRBJ2-2,CASSQPGTVNTGELFF,TGTGCCAGCAGCCAGCCTGGGACAGTGAACACCGGGGAGCTGTTTTTT
-,once,TRBV6-2/TRBV6-3,TRBJ1-2,CASSKIQGLGYTF,TGTGCCAGCAGTAAGATCCAGGGTCTTGGCTACACCTTC
TRBD1,-,TRBV2,TRBJ2-1,CASRGQGPYNEQFF,TGTGCCAGCAGGGGACAGGGCCCCTACAATGAGCAGTTCTTC
-,-,TRBV27,TRBJ2-7,CASSFGHSSSYEQYF,TGTGCCAGCAGTTTTGGGCACTCGAGCTCCTACGAGCAGTACTTC
-,once,TRBV7-9,TRBJ2-5,CASSLGGSGTQYF,TGTGCCAGCAGCTTAGGTGGCTCGGGGACCCAGTACTTC
TRBD2,few,TRBV6-5,TRBJ2-1,CASSGGEIDEQFF,TGTGCCAGTTCGGGGGGAGAGATAGATGAGCAGTTCTTC
-,-,TRBV30,TRBJ2-6,CAWSVLGLSLDGANVLTF,TGTGCCTGGAGTGTGCTCGGATTGAGTCTCGATGGGGCCAACGTCCTGACTTTC
TRBD1,-,TRBV5-1,TRBJ1-2,CASSLGTGTGVGGYTF,TGCGCCAGCAGCTTGGGGACCGGGACAGGGGTTGGAGGCTACACCTTC
-,-,TRBV23-1,TRBJ1-3,CASILRGAGNTIYF,TGCGCCAGCATCCTACGTGGAGCGGGAAACACCATATATTTT
-,-,TRBV27,TRBJ2-7,CASSRQGSAYEQYF,TGTGCCAGCAGTCGGCAGGGGTCTGCCTACGAGCAGTACTTC
TRBD2,-,TRBV11-2,TRBJ2-3,CASSPRLAGEADTQYF,TGTGCCAGCAGCCCGAGACTAGCGGGGGAAGCAGATACGCAGTATTTT
TRBD1,-,TRBV24-1,TRBJ1-2,CATSEPDRGYGYTF,TGTGCCACCAGTGAACCAGACAGGGGCTATGGCTACACCTTC
-,-,TRBV29-1,TRBJ1-2,CSVPPPGQVYGYTF,TGCAGCGTTCCTCCTCCGGGACAAGTCTATGGCTACACCTTC
-,-,TRBV28,TRBJ1-1,CASSSPAFEDTEAFF,TGTGCCAGCAGTTCTCCCGCCTTCGAGGATACTGAAGCTTTCTTT
-,-,TRBV20-1,TRBJ1-1,CSGSGQIHMGIMNTEAFF,TGCAGTGGTAGTGGGCAGATCCATATGGGTATCATGAACACTGAAGCTTTCTTT
-,-,TRBV24-1,TRBJ2-3,CATSDLESTDTQYF,TGTGCCACCAGTGATTTAGAGAGCACAGATACGCAGTATTTT
-,once,TRBV29-1,TRBJ2-7,CSVEGRGSYEQYF,TGCAGCGTTGAAGGTCGGGGGTCGTACGAGCAGTACTTC
TRBD2,once,TRBV29-1,TRBJ2-3,CSVAGTSGSTDTQYF,TGCAGCGTTGCGGGGACTAGCGGAAGCACAGATACGCAGTATTTT
TRBD1,-,TRBV14,TRBJ2-3,CASSQDTGQASDTQYF,TGTGCCAGCAGCCAAGATACTGGACAGGCCTCAGATACGCAGTATTTT
TRBD1,-,TRBV19,TRBJ1-5,CASSSQTGPPVMPQHF,TGTGCCAGTAGTTCGCAGACAGGGCCGCCCGTAATGCCCCAGCATTTT
-,-,TRBV6-5,TRBJ1-1,CASSYRHMNTEAFF,TGTGCCAGCAGTTATCGGCATATGAACACTGAAGCTTTCTTT
TRBD2,-,TRBV4-3,TRBJ2-1,CASSQGPASGPGEQFF,TGCGCCAGCAGCCAAGGCCCAGCTAGCGGGCCAGGTGAGCAGTTCTTC
-,-,TRBV11-1,TRBJ2-5,CASSFDRPSERKTQYF,TGTGCCAGCAGCTTCGACCGACCCTCCGAGAGAAAGACCCAGTACTTC
-,-,TRBV30,TRBJ1-6,CAWSGLGGSDNSPLHF,TGTGCCTGGAGTGGCCTCGGGGGGAGTGATAATTCACCCCTCCACTTT
TRBD2,-,TRBV28,TRBJ2-7,CASSSQKRELSYEQYF,TGTGCCAGCAGTTCACAGAAGCGGGAACTCTCCTACGAGCAGTACTTC
-,-,TRBV7-9,TRBJ2-7,CASSLSAGSYEQYF,TGTGCCAGCAGCCTATCCGCAGGATCCTACGAGCAGTACTTC
TRBD1,few,TRBV7-8,TRBJ1-6,CASSPARNRGDNSPLHF,TGTGCCAGCAGCCCTGCTCGGAACAGGGGAGATAATTCACCCCTCCACTTT
-,-,TRBV2,TRBJ2-5,CAKETQYF,TGTGCAAAGGAGACCCAGTACTTC
-,once,TRBV5-1,TRBJ1-4,CASSYSPTNEKLFF,TGCGCCAGCAGCTACTCTCCAACTAATGAAAAACTGTTTTTT